These T cell receptor beta chains were read from a single sample in a study of early stage breast cancer tumors. The table came from immunoSEQ multiplex PCR; TCRdb's copy has only in-frame clones and leaves some out. The data contain roughly 60,000 clones, approximately 80% of them seen just once; the ten biggest clones take up roughly 3.4%. The sequenced material came from blood. The source is a person aged 30-39 years with breast cancer. Both conserved end residues are part of each CDR3. Fields, in order: V gene, CDR3 protein.

TRBV29-1 | CSVGERDSEQYF
TRBV25-1 | CASRADWVNTEAFF
TRBV7-8 | CASSSRTSGRYNEQFF
TRBV10-2 | CASSFGTSGLNEQFF
TRBV6-1 | CASSGWAQNRGPQPQHF
TRBV10-2 | CASSGKTGSNHEQYF
TRBV18 | CASSTENTGELFF
TRBV7-9 | CASSLGQITEAFF
TRBV27 | CASSPRQGTLYGYTF
TRBV7-9 | CASSFTGDGYTF
TRBV7-6 | CASSLLSARTDTQYF
TRBV7-2 | CASSLIGQVGTSTEKLFF
TRBV6-1 | CASRALYEQYF
TRBV2 | CASSESTVAHQPQHF
TRBV11-2 | CASSFGLAAGEQFF
TRBV6-1 | CASSEKPWQAPDNHEQYF
TRBV7-9 | CASSSNGLAGGWEQYF
TRBV27 | CASSPTGGEAFF